These 9 T cell receptor beta chains came from one sample sequenced in a study of T cell responses to AZD1222 COVID-19 vaccine. Profiled with immunoSEQ multiplex PCR; TCRdb holds only in-frame clones, not every one. Of some 150,000 clones in the sample, 70% to 90% were seen once. The material was peripheral blood, obtained on day 0 of AZD1222 vaccination. Receptor source: an adult in good health.

The V gene is TRBV5-1, the J gene TRBJ1-6; D is perhaps TRBD1 (6 bases). CDR1 and CDR2 (germline): SGHRS, YFSETQ. This CDR3 spans 14 amino acids. V lost 0 bases, J lost 7 bases, and 8 bases lay in between. The CDR3 DNA follows: TGCGCCAGCAGCTTGGCAGGGGCCAATTCACCCCTCCACTTT. Residues: CASSLAGANSPLHF.

The chain's CDR3 is CASSDTGGGTEAFF. The CDR3 DNA reads as TGTGCCAGCAGCGATACAGGGGGCGGAACTGAAGCTTTCTTT. The chain carries TRBV5-4 and TRBJ1-1; 9 bases fit TRBD1. V shed 4 bases and J 5 bases; nucleotides not matched to a gene: 6. CDR1 is SGHNT and CDR2 is YYREEE in the germline V gene (reference sequence). This CDR3 contains 14 residues.

This chain links TRBV27 with TRBJ1-4; TRBD1 might be the D (5 bases). Germline V CDR1 and CDR2: MNHEY, SMNVEV (reference sequence). The CDR3 length is 16 residues. Trimming took off 0 bases at V and 7 bases at J, with 15 bases between the two ends. DNA of the CDR3: TGTGCCAGCAGTTTATCGCGGTTAGGGGAGGGTGAAAAACTGTTTTTT. This codes for CASSLSRLGEGEKLFF.

V is TRBV16 and J is TRBJ1-1; possible D gene TRBD1, 5 bases. The CDR3 has 13 residues. V lost 4 bases and J 2 bases, leaving 8 bases between the germline ends. Germline-derived CDR1 and CDR2 are KGHSY and FQNENV. DNA of the CDR3: TGTGCCAGCAGCCTGGGGGGAAACACTGAAGCTTTCTTT. Protein: CASSLGGNTEAFF. The variable domain in full, with the rest retrieved from reference TRBV16 and TRBJ1-1, is GEEVAQTPKHLVRGEGQKAKLYCAPIKGHSYVFWYQQVLKNEFKFLISFQNENVFDETGMPKERFSAKCLPNSPCSLEIQATKLEDSAVYFCASSLGGNTEAFFGQGTRLTVV.

The chain links TRBV24-1 to TRBJ2-1; 8 positions agree with TRBD2. V shed 3 bases and J 4 bases; nucleotides not matched to a gene: 4. The V gene's germline CDR1 is KGHDR and CDR2 SFDVKD. This CDR3 contains 15 residues. CDR3 protein: CATSDTSGTYNEQFF. The CDR3 DNA follows: TGTGCCACCAGTGATACTAGCGGCACTTACAATGAGCAGTTCTTC.

The DNA for the CDR3 is TGTGCCAGCAGCTACGACAGGACTCTTGGTGAAAAACTGTTTTTT. This gives the protein CASSYDRTLGEKLFF. The J gene is TRBJ1-4, the V gene TRBV7-9; possible D gene TRBD1, 6 bases. The CDR3 loop spans 15 amino acids. V gave up 4 bases and J gave up 7 bases, with 16 bases separating them. CDR1 SEHNR and CDR2 FQNEAQ come from the germline V gene (reference sequence).

This clone was seen once. The V and J genes are TRBV19 and TRBJ1-5; D is uncertain. CDR1 and CDR2 (germline): LNHDA, SQIVND (reference sequence). This CDR3 region has 15 residues. V lost 4 bases and J lost 4, with 14 bases in between. The CDR3 reads CASSTRTPGNQPQHF. The CDR3 DNA follows: TGTGCCAGTAGTACTAGGACCCCTGGGAATCAGCCCCAGCATTTT.

The chain has TRBV6-5 and TRBJ1-2; possibly TRBD1 for D (5 bases). Trimming took 6 bases from V and 5 from J, leaving 16 bases between them. The CDR3 is made up of 14 amino acids. Germline V gene sequence: CDR1 MNHEY, CDR2 SVGAGI. The CDR3 loop reads CASRPQGRGYGYTF. The CDR3 bases are TGTGCCAGCAGGCCTCAGGGACGGGGATATGGCTACACCTTC.

This clone was counted a single time. The same CDR3 can be traced to other DNA sequences in this sample. This chain uses TRBV28 with TRBJ2-6; D is perhaps TRBD1 (5 bases). Per germline, CDR1 MDHEN and CDR2 SYDVKM. Trimming left V 6 bases short and J 2 bases short, with 11 bases between. The CDR3 consists of 15 residues. Here the CDR3 DNA reads TGTGCCAGCAGCCCTCAGGGAACTGGGGCCAACGTCCTGACTTTC. Translating it yields CASSPQGTGANVLTF.